A selection of T cell receptor beta chains follows, all from one sample in a study of OX40 agonist ivuxolimab in advanced cancers. Only in-frame clones appear in the TCRdb table, and some are missing; sequencing was by immunoSEQ multiplex PCR. The sample has more than 70,000 clones, 70% to 90% seen once. Specimen: CD4+ or CD8+ T cells sorted from blood, collected in a trial of the OX40 agonist ivuxolimab. Receptors originate from an adult with an advanced solid tumor such as melanoma, head and neck, liver or kidney cancer. Each CDR3 is given with its conserved first and last residue. Not every row has a clone size; where given, it reads once, few, many or a size class.

>-|TRBV6-1|TRBJ2-2
CASIRQHPNTGELFF
>few|TRBV11-2|TRBJ1-6
CASSLDPLDSPLHF
>-|TRBV30|TRBJ2-5
CAWSVALTYRDGETQYF
>-|TRBV4-1|TRBJ1-3
CASSQGMVRSAGNTIYF
>-|TRBV5-4|TRBJ1-1
CASSFGFWNTEAFF
>few|TRBV28|TRBJ1-5
CASTLPAGQPQHF
>few|TRBV19|TRBJ1-5
CASSISGDQPQHF
>-|TRBV7-9|TRBJ2-5
CASSPGTSGGGETQYF
>-|TRBV9|TRBJ1-4
CASSVNSVNEKLFF
>-|TRBV28|TRBJ2-3
CANSAGGHGTDTQYF
>once|TRBV18|TRBJ2-1
CASSPTLAVYSYNEQFF
>-|TRBV19|TRBJ2-3
CASSMGITGQGTDTQYF
>-|TRBV6-1|TRBJ2-7
CASTSGTTRAGEQYF
>-|TRBV7-2|TRBJ2-3
CASSPRWATDTQYF
>-|TRBV11-2|TRBJ2-7
CASSLFAGGAGYEQYF
>-|TRBV10-3|TRBJ1-2
CAIGGTDAVYGYTF
>-|TRBV7-2|TRBJ1-2
CASSFVPGGYTF
>-|TRBV28|TRBJ1-1
CASLTGDSVIYEAFF
>-|TRBV7-9|TRBJ2-3
CASSSGTLRTDTQYF
>-|TRBV29-1|TRBJ2-5
CSVARTGQGRETQYF
>once|TRBV30|TRBJ1-1
CACSGTADTEAFF
>-|TRBV6-1|TRBJ1-5
CASSPTGLGNQPQHF
>-|TRBV5-1|TRBJ1-1
CASSPGTGNTEAFF
>-|TRBV2|TRBJ1-1
CASRLDRNTEAFF
>-|TRBV10-3|TRBJ1-6
CAISGTGDSPLHF
>-|TRBV7-2|TRBJ1-4
CASSLMSTGTREKLFF
>-|TRBV6-6|TRBJ2-1
CASSYSTRNEQFF
>-|TRBV4-3|TRBJ2-2
CASRYRGGGVGELFF
>-|TRBV11-2|TRBJ2-7
CASSLERTYPYEQYF
>-|TRBV9|TRBJ2-2
CASSPSAAAGELFF
>-|TRBV28|TRBJ2-2
CASSLGFRDYGELFF
>-|TRBV18|TRBJ2-7
CASSQGRVSHEQYF
>-|TRBV7-2|TRBJ2-3
CASSWYDGDTQYF
>-|TRBV30|TRBJ1-2
CAWSGGGYGYTF